This TCR beta chain was obtained from a study of blood T cell repertoires in COVID-19. Study background: Samples taken during acute and convalescent COVID-19 were collected in the United States, Italy and Spain. The cDNA or gDNA used as material had been derived from T cells, B-cell-depleted T cells, or PBMCs.

The Seattle patients joined while their infection was active and were tracked longitudinally afterward. Authors' methods: From reference gene primer amplification, estimates of nucleated cell counts were derived. Profiling relied on immunoSEQ multiplex PCR, and the TCRdb table lists in-frame clones only, not all of them. That table is the source of V, J and clone size, and D and trimming were worked out from the DNA. This table has hundreds of thousands of clones, around nine tenths appearing once. As for this clone: The sample holds other DNA sequences that translate to the same CDR3.

Germline V gene lookup returns CDR1 SEHNR and CDR2 FQNEAQ (reference sequence). There are 15 residues in the CDR3. The J segment lost 0 bases and the V segment lost 5 bases, leaving 3 bases of the junction unmatched. The chain has TRBV7-9 and TRBJ1-2; TRBD1 matches 10 bases. Material: peripheral blood. The receptor comes from a woman aged 65 to 85 with COVID-19, enrolled during active disease. DNA of the CDR3: TGTGCCAGCAGCCGCGGACAGGGGGCTAACTATGGCTACACCTTC. Amino acid sequence: CASSRGQGANYGYTF.